Below, 17 T cell receptor beta chains from the same sample are listed, as sequenced in a study of cytomegalovirus exposure and HLA in healthy donors. It was with 60 Vbeta and 13 Jbeta primers that the PCR ran. Clones were sequenced by immunoSEQ multiplex PCR, and TCRdb holds only the in-frame ones, with some missing. The table has about 90,000 clones, around three fifths seen once. Source material: PBMCs. All receptors derive from a woman in her forties or fifties in good health and CMV-seropositive.

V and J are TRBV6-5 and TRBJ1-1, with unresolved D. The CDR3 covers 13 residues. Trimming removed 6 bases at V and 3 bases at J, with 11 bases between. Germline CDR1 MNHEY, CDR2 SVGAGI. This CDR3 reads CASSGVRDTEAFF. In nucleotides, the CDR3 is TGTGCCAGCAGCGGGGTAAGGGACACTGAAGCTTTCTTT.

This clone was observed a handful of times. The chain couples TRBV7-9 to TRBJ1-2; 7 nucleotides match TRBD1. J was trimmed by 11 bases and V by 6 bases; bases with no gene match: 6. Germline CDR1 is SEHNR and CDR2 is FQNEAQ (reference sequence). The CDR3 has 11 residues. CDR3 nucleotides: TGTGCCAGCAGGTCGACAGGGTGGTACACCTTC. It yields the protein CASRSTGWYTF.

The gene calls are TRBV20-1 and TRBJ2-1; D may be TRBD2 (6 bases). The germline gives CDR1 DFQATT, CDR2 SNEGSKA (reference sequence). CDR3 length: 10 residues. V lost 5 bases to trimming and J lost 10 bases, with 9 bases between them. The CDR3 spells CSASGEEQFF. CDR3 in DNA: TGCAGTGCTTCGGGGGAAGAGCAGTTCTTC.

As for this clone: The CDR3 end shows no conserved phenylalanine or tryptophan, and so a read error is likely. The chain links TRBV4-3 to TRBJ1-2, with D perhaps TRBD1 (5 bases). Deletions cut 0 bases from V and 5 bases from J, with 16 bases between. Germline V gene lookup returns CDR1 LGHNA and CDR2 YSLEER. There are 16 residues in the CDR3. CDR3 sequence (DNA): TGCGCCAGCAGCCAAGATTACTGGGGCAGGATTTATGGCTACACCTCC. Translated: CASSQDYWGRIYGYTS.

The V call is TRBV7-9, the J call TRBJ2-1, with a possible D match to TRBD1 (5 bases). The length of the CDR3 is 15 residues. CDR1 SEHNR and CDR2 FQNEAQ come from the germline V gene (reference sequence). V was clipped by 2 bases and J by 5 bases, with 13 bases between them. The CDR3 is CASSLTQGVHNEQFF. The CDR3 nucleotides are TGTGCCAGCAGCTTAACCCAGGGTGTCCACAATGAGCAGTTCTTC. Supplemented by reference TRBV7-9 and TRBJ2-1, the full variable domain reads DTGVSQNPRHKITKRGQNVTFRCDPISEHNRLYWYRQTLGQGPEFLTYFQNEAQLEKSRLLSDRFSAERPKGSFSTLEIQRTEQGDSAMYLCASSLTQGVHNEQFFGPGTRLTVL.

This clone was observed a few times. This sequence joins TRBV19 and TRBJ2-7; tentatively, D is TRBD1 (5 bases). Per the germline V gene, CDR1 is LNHDA and CDR2 is SQIVND (reference sequence). The V gene lost 5 bases and the J gene lost 0 bases, with 8 bases spanning the gap. This CDR3 comprises 13 residues. CDR3 loop: CASSSRVSYEQYF. The CDR3 nucleotides read TGTGCCAGTAGTTCCAGGGTCTCCTACGAGCAGTACTTC.

This chain joins TRBV28 and TRBJ1-2; D unresolved. Germline CDR1 MDHEN, CDR2 SYDVKM. The CDR3 length is 14 residues. The V gene lost 2 bases and the J gene lost 7 bases, with 14 bases spanning the gap. The CDR3 here is CASSLADRVTGYTF. The CDR3 coding sequence is TGTGCCAGCAGTTTAGCGGATCGGGTCACTGGCTACACCTTC.

The chain links TRBV11-1 to TRBJ2-2; TRBD2 matches at 7 bases. J was trimmed by 3 bases and V by 2 bases; bases with no gene match: 3. The CDR3 contains 15 residues. Per germline, CDR1 SGHAT and CDR2 FQDESV (reference sequence). The CDR3 spells CASSLWGGDTGELFF. CDR3 bases: TGTGCCAGCAGCTTATGGGGGGGAGACACCGGGGAGCTGTTTTTT.

Concerning this clone: This same CDR3 is encoded by further DNA sequences in the sample. J is TRBJ1-6 and V is TRBV9; 7 bases match TRBD1. The CDR3 is made up of 14 amino acids. The germline CDR1 and CDR2 sequences are SGDLS and YYNGEE. V lost 2 bases and J lost 6; bases outside the gene matches: 2. The CDR3 loop is CASSVDRANSPLHF. For the CDR3, the DNA is TGTGCCAGCAGCGTCGACAGGGCTAATTCACCCCTCCACTTT.

This clone was recorded a few times. The chain uses TRBV5-1 and TRBJ2-2; maybe TRBD1 (5 bases). CDR1 is SGHRS and CDR2 is YFSETQ in the germline V gene. There are 15 residues in the CDR3. Trimming took 5 bases from V and 3 from J, leaving 14 bases between them. In DNA, the CDR3 is TGCGCCAGCAGGTCTGGGGCCGGTGACACCGGGGAGCTGTTTTTT. As protein: CASRSGAGDTGELFF.

The chain combines TRBV2 with TRBJ1-1; D is unclear. The CDR3 contains 15 residues. CDR1 and CDR2 (germline): SNHLY, FYNNEI. Trimming left V 1 base short and J 3 bases short, with 12 bases between. The CDR3 reads CASSEGRERDTEAFF. CDR3 coding DNA: TGTGCCAGCAGTGAAGGACGGGAGCGGGACACTGAAGCTTTCTTT.

The chain employs TRBV5-1 and TRBJ1-1, with D uncertain. CDR1 and CDR2 (germline): SGHRS, YFSETQ. The CDR3 runs 14 residues. Between the trimmed V and J ends, which lost 5 bases and 0 bases, there was a span of 11 bases. The CDR3 spells CASSLQSMNTEAFF. The CDR3 region has the DNA TGCGCCAGCAGTTTACAGAGCATGAACACTGAAGCTTTCTTT.

This chain joins TRBV27 and TRBJ2-1; D might be TRBD2 (6 bases). Germline CDR1 is MNHEY and CDR2 is SMNVEV (reference sequence). CDR3 length equals 16 residues. Trimming shortened V by 5 bases and J by 1 base, and 15 bases separated the two germline ends. CDR3 residues: CASSLSGVRSYNEQFF. CDR3 nucleotides: TGTGCCAGCAGTCTGTCGGGGGTAAGGTCCTACAATGAGCAGTTCTTC.

The chain uses TRBV5-4 and TRBJ2-6, with a possible D match to TRBD1 (5 bases). V was shortened by 2 bases and J by 4 bases, with 10 bases between the two germline ends. CDR1 and CDR2 (germline): SGHNT, YYREEE (reference sequence). The CDR3 extends over 15 amino acids. CDR3 in DNA: TGTGCCAGCAGCTTTCAGGGATCCGGGGCCAACGTCCTGACTTTC. Its protein is CASSFQGSGANVLTF.

The chain couples TRBV5-6 to TRBJ1-1, with 7 bases identical to TRBD1. Germline CDR1 reads SGHDT; CDR2 reads YYEEEE. V trimming: 3 bases; J trimming: 0 bases; junction bases outside the gene matches: 2. CDR3 size: 14 residues. CDR3: CASSWDSMNTEAFF. The DNA of the CDR3 is TGTGCCAGCAGCTGGGACAGCATGAACACTGAAGCTTTCTTT.

The chain employs TRBV4-3 and TRBJ1-1; 11 bases are a match to TRBD1. From germline, CDR1 is LGHNA and CDR2 YSLEER. The CDR3 extends over 17 amino acids. V gave up 0 bases and J gave up 4 bases; unmatched junction bases: 7. The CDR3 sequence: CASSQEYTGTGGTEAFF. The CDR3 DNA reads TGCGCCAGCAGCCAAGAGTATACCGGGACAGGGGGCACTGAAGCTTTCTTT.

A few counts support this clone. The chain has TRBV2 and TRBJ1-5, with D uncertain. Trimming shortened V by 8 bases and J by 6 bases, and 14 bases separated the two germline ends. CDR1 is SNHLY and CDR2 is FYNNEI in the germline V gene. The CDR3 runs 13 residues. The chain's CDR3 is CASGPGVGQPQHF. The CDR3 nucleotides are TGTGCCAGCGGTCCCGGGGTGGGTCAGCCCCAGCATTTT.